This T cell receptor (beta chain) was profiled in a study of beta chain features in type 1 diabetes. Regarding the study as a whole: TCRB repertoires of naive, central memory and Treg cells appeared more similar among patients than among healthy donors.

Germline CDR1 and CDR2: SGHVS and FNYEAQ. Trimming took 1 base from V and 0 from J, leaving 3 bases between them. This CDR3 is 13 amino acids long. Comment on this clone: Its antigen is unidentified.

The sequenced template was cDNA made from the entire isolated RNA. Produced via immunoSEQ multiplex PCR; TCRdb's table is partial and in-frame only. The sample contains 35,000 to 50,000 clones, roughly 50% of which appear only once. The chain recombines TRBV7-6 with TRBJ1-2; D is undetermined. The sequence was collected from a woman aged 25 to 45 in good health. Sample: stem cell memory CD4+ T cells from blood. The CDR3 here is CASSLGPNYGYTF. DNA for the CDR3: TGTGCCAGCAGCTTAGGGCCTAACTATGGCTACACCTTC.